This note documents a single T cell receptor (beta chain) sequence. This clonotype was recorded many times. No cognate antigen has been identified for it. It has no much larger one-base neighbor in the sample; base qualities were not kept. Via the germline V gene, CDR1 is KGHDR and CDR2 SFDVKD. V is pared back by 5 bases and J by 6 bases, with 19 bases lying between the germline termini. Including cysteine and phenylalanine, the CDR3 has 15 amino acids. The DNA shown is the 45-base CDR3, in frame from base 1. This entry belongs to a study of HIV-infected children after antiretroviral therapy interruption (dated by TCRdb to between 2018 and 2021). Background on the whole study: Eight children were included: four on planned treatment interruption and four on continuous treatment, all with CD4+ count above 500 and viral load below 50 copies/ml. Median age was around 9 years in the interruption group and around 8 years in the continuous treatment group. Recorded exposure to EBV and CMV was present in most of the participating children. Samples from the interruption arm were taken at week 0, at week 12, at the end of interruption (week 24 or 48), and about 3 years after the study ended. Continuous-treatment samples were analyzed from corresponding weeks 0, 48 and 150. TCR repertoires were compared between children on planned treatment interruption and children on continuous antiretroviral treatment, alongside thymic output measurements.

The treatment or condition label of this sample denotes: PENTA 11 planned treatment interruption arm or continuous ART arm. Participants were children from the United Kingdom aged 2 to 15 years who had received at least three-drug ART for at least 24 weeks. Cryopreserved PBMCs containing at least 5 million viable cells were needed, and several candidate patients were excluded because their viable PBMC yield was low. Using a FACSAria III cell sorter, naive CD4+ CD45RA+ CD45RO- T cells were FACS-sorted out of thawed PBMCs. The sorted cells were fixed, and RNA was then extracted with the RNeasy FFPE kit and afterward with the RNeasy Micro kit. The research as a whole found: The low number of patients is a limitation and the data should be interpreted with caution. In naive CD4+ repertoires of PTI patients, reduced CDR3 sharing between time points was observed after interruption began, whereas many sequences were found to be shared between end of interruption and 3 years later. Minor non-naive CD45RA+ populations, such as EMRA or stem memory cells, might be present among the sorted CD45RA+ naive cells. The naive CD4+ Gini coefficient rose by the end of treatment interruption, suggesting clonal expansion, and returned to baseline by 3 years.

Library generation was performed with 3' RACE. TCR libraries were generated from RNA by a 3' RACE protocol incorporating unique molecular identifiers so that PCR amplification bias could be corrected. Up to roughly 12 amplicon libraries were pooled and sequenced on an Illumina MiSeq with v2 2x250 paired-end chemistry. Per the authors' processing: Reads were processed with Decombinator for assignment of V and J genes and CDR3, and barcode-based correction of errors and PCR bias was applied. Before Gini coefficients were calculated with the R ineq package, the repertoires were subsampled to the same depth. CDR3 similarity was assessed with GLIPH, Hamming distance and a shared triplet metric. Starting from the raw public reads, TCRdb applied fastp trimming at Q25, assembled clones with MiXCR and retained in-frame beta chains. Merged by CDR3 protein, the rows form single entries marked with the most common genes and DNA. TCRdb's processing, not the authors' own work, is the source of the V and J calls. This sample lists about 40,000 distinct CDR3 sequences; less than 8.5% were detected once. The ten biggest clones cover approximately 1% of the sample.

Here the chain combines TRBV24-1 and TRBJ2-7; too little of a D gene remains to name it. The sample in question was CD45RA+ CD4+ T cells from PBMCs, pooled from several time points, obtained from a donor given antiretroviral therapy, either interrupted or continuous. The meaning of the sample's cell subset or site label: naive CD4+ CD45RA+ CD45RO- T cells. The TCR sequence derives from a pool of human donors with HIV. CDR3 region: CATSVTGFNVGEQYF. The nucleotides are TGTGCCACCAGTGTTACGGGCTTCAATGTGGGCGAGCAGTACTTC.